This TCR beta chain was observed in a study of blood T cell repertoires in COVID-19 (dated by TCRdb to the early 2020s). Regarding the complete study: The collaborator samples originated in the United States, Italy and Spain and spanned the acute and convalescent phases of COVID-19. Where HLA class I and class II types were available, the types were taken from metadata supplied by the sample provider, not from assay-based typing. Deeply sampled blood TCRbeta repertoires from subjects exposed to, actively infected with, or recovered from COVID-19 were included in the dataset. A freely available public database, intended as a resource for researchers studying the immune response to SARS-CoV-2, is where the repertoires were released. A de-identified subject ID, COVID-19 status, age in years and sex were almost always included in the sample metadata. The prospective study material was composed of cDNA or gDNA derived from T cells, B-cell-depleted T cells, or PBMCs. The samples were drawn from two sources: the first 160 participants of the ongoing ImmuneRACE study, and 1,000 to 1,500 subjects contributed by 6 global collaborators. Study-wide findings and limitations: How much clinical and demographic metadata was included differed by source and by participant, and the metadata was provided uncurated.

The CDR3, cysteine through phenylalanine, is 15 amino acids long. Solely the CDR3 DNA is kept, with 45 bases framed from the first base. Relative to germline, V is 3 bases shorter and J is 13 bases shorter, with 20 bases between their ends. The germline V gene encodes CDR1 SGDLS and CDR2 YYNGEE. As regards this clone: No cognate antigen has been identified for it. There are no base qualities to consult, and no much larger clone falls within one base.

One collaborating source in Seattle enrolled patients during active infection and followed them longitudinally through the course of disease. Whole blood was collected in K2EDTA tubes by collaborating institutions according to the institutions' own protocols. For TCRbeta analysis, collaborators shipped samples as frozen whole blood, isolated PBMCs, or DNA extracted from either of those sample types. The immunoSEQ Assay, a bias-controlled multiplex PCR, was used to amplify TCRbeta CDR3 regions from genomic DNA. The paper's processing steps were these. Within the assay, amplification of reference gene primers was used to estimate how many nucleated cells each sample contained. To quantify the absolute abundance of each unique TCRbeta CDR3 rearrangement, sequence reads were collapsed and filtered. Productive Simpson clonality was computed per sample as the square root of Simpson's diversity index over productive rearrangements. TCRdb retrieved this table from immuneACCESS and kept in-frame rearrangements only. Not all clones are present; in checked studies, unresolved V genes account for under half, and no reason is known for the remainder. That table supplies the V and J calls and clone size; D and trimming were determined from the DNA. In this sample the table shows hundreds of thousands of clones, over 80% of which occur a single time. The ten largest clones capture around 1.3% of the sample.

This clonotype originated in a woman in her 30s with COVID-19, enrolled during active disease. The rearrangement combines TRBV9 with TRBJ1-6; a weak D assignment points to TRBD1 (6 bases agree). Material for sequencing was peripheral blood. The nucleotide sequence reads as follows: TGTGCCAGCAGCGAAGGGGGGGGACGCCAGATTCCCCTCCACTTT. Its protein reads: CASSEGGGRQIPLHF.